The next 15 T cell receptor beta chains were all read from a single sample in a study of T-cell memory formation after mild COVID-19. One entry per CDR3 protein results from TCRdb running MiXCR on the 5' RACE reads. There are under 550,000 distinct CDR3 sequences in the sample; 18% occur only once, and around 12% lies in the top ten. The specimen was PBMCs or a T cell subset sorted from them (not recorded which). The receptor source for this set is an adult woman who had mild COVID-19 (a few samples of this study predate the infection). Cell type and time point are not known.

The gene calls are TRBV2 and TRBJ2-3; 10 bases map to TRBD1. The V gene end was trimmed by 6 bases and the J gene end by 0 bases; junction bases not matched to a gene: 6. CDR1 SNHLY and CDR2 FYNNEI come from the germline V gene. The CDR3 extends over 16 amino acids. The CDR3 nucleotides are TGTGCCAGCAGCCGGGACAGGGGTGCTAGCACAGATACGCAGTATTTT. Its protein is CASSRDRGASTDTQYF.

The chain recombines TRBV11-2 with TRBJ2-3; no definite D call. V shed 0 bases and J shed 3 bases, with 10 bases lying between them. CDR3 length: 15 amino acids. The germline CDR1 and CDR2 sequences are SGHAT and FQNNGV. In DNA, the CDR3 is TGTGCCAGCAGCTTAGAAGGGCATGCGACAGATACGCAGTATTTT. Translated, it gives CASSLEGHATDTQYF.

This rearrangement joins TRBV5-5 to TRBJ2-3; perhaps TRBD1 as D (5 bases). Germline values: CDR1 SGHKS, CDR2 YYEKEE (reference sequence). The CDR3 spans 16 residues. Trimming shortened V by 3 bases and J by 1 base, and 15 bases separated the two germline ends. The CDR3 protein is CASSSQGRTGTDTQYF. The CDR3 nucleotides are TGTGCCAGCAGCTCGCAGGGAAGGACGGGCACAGATACGCAGTATTTT.

This chain connects TRBV5-1 to TRBJ1-3, with D possibly being TRBD1 (5 bases). Trimming pared 0 bases from V and 0 bases from J, leaving 10 bases between. CDR1 is SGHRS and CDR2 is YFSETQ in the germline V gene. This CDR3 region has 16 residues. In DNA form, the CDR3 reads TGCGCCAGCAGCTTGGGTTCGGGGGGCTCTGGAAACACCATATATTTT. Protein: CASSLGSGGSGNTIYF.

V is TRBV19 and J is TRBJ2-1, with 9 bases identical to TRBD1. There are 16 residues in the CDR3. Trimming cost V 6 bases and J 8 bases; bases outside gene matches: 14. Germline loops: CDR1 LNHDA, CDR2 SQIVND (reference sequence). CDR3 sequence: CASSPLGTGLGDEQFF. The CDR3 coding sequence is TGTGCCAGTAGCCCACTCGGGACAGGGCTGGGAGATGAGCAGTTCTTC.

V usage is TRBV19 and J usage is TRBJ2-7; D perhaps matches TRBD1 (5 bases). This CDR3 contains 13 residues. V was trimmed by 3 bases and J by 3 bases, leaving 9 bases between them. The germline gives CDR1 LNHDA, CDR2 SQIVND (reference sequence). CDR3 DNA sequence: TGTGCCAGTAGTATTAGAACAGGCTACGAGCAGTACTTC. As protein: CASSIRTGYEQYF.

This clonotype was counted between two and nine times. J is TRBJ2-2 and V is TRBV7-9; D may be TRBD2 (5 bases). With 4 bases removed from V and 5 bases from J, the gap between germline ends came to 14 bases. Germline V gene data show CDR1 as SEHNR and CDR2 as FQNEAQ (reference sequence). This CDR3 is built from 15 residues. The CDR3 loop reads CASSSPLTGTGELFF. The CDR3 DNA reads TGTGCCAGCAGCTCACCTCTCACGGGGACCGGGGAGCTGTTTTTT. Variable domain in full (rest from reference TRBV7-9 and TRBJ2-2): DTGVSQNPRHKITKRGQNVTFRCDPISEHNRLYWYRQTLGQGPEFLTYFQNEAQLEKSRLLSDRFSAERPKGSFSTLEIQRTEQGDSAMYLCASSSPLTGTGELFFGEGSRLTVL.

The chain couples TRBV6-2 or TRBV6-3 to TRBJ1-5; 9 bases agree with TRBD1. CDR1 is MNHEY and CDR2 is SVGEGT in the germline V gene. The CDR3 consists of 16 residues. J lost 6 bases, V lost 6 bases, and 12 bases had no gene match. The DNA for the CDR3 is TGTGCCAGCAGACGGGACAGGGAGTTCGAGGTTCAGCCCCAGCATTTT. Encoded protein: CASRRDREFEVQPQHF.

This clonotype appeared a few times. The chain links TRBV6-5 to TRBJ1-1; 9 positions match TRBD1. CDR1 is MNHEY, CDR2 SVGAGI, per germline. The CDR3 contains 15 residues. With 6 bases clipped from V and 0 bases from J, the junction kept 5 bases outside the gene matches. Here the CDR3 reads CASRTTGGMNTEAFF. As DNA, the CDR3 is TGTGCCAGCAGGACGACAGGGGGGATGAACACTGAAGCTTTCTTT.

The sample holds a few counts of this clonotype. The chain carries TRBV7-9 and TRBJ2-1, with unresolved D. The germline V and J ends were trimmed by 5 bases and 7 bases, with 12 bases remaining between them. CDR1 and CDR2 (germline): SEHNR, FQNEAQ (reference sequence). This CDR3 has 13 residues. CDR3: CASSLTFPNEQFF. CDR3 bases: TGTGCCAGCAGCCTCACTTTTCCGAATGAGCAGTTCTTC.

The chain uses TRBV4-1 and TRBJ2-7, with 7 bases fitting TRBD1. The CDR3 is made up of 15 amino acids. Germline lookup yields CDR1 MGHRA and CDR2 YSYEKL. Germline trimming cut 2 bases from V and 7 bases from J; bases unmatched to any gene: 11. DNA of the CDR3: TGCGCCAGCAGCCAATCGCGGCAGGGGGATTGGGAGCAGTACTTC. Amino acid sequence: CASSQSRQGDWEQYF.

This chain uses TRBV6-5 with TRBJ2-2; 8 nucleotides align to TRBD2. V lost 0 bases, J lost 0 bases, and 0 bases stayed unmatched. CDR1 MNHEY and CDR2 SVGAGI come from the germline V gene. The CDR3 covers 16 residues. The CDR3 is CASSYSGLANTGELFF. The CDR3 region has the DNA TGTGCCAGCAGTTACTCGGGACTAGCGAACACCGGGGAGCTGTTTTTT.

This clonotype was observed a handful of times. V is TRBV3-1 and J is TRBJ1-1; D ambiguous. The germline CDR1 and CDR2 sequences are LGHDT and YNNKEL (reference sequence). The CDR3 sequence is 15 residues long. Between the trimmed V and J ends, which lost 1 base and 0 bases, there was a span of 9 bases. CDR3 coding DNA: TGTGCCAGCAGCCAAGGGATATGGTTGAACACTGAAGCTTTCTTT. It is translated as CASSQGIWLNTEAFF.

This clonotype came up a few times. This chain connects TRBV18 to TRBJ2-3; possible D gene TRBD2, 6 bases. The CDR3 is 13 residues long. The V and J ends lost 6 bases and 8 bases respectively, with 15 bases between them. In germline, CDR1 is KGHSH, CDR2 LQKENI. The chain's CDR3 is CASSPRRRGTQYF. The CDR3 DNA reads TGTGCCAGCTCCCCCAGGCGGAGGGGTACGCAGTATTTT.

This clonotype has just a few counts. The rearrangement links TRBV7-2 to TRBJ2-5; TRBD2 aligns across 7 bases. The CDR3 consists of 14 residues. V dropped 5 bases and J dropped 4; count of bases not matched to a gene: 7. The germline gives CDR1 SGHTA, CDR2 FQGNSA. The CDR3 reads CASSPDWTRETQYF. The CDR3 DNA sequence: TGTGCCAGCAGCCCAGATTGGACTAGAGAGACCCAGTACTTC. Complete variable domain (other parts from reference TRBV7-2 and TRBJ2-5): GAGVSQSPSNKVTEKGKDVELRCDPISGHTALYWYRQSLGQGLEFLIYFQGNSAPDKSGLPSDRFSAERTGGSVSTLTIQRTQQEDSAVYLCASSPDWTRETQYFGPGTRLLVL.